Listed here is a single T cell receptor beta chain. Its antigen is currently not known. The sample holds no much larger clone one base away, and base qualities are not on file. V ends up 6 bases short and J 6 bases short, with an unmatched junction base count of 12. Taken from the germline V gene, the CDR1 and CDR2 loops are MGHRA and YSYEKL. Its CDR3 holds 16 amino acids, cysteine through phenylalanine. Left in the record is the CDR3 DNA by itself, 48 bases read in frame from the first base. TCRbeta CDR3 regions were amplified from genomic DNA by means of the immunoSEQ Assay, a bias-controlled multiplex PCR. The study's processing was this. The number of nucleated cells in each sample was estimated from the amplification of reference gene primers within the assay. To quantify the absolute abundance of each unique TCRbeta CDR3 rearrangement, sequence reads were collapsed and filtered. For each sample, productive Simpson clonality was calculated by taking the square root of Simpson's diversity index across productive rearrangements. Drawn from immuneACCESS, this table holds only the in-frame rearrangements with V and J called that TCRdb kept. Clones are partly lost; checked studies trace under half to an unresolved V gene and leave the rest unexplained. From that table come the V and J calls and clone size; the DNA was used to work out D and trimming. A total of under 200,000 clones appear in this sample, more than 75% of them only once. The top ten hold 5% to 6.5% of the sample.

The data belong to a study of blood T cell repertoires in COVID-19 (dated by TCRdb to about 2020). At the level of the whole study: The collaborator samples originated in the United States, Italy and Spain and spanned the acute and convalescent phases of COVID-19. The prospective study material was composed of cDNA or gDNA derived from T cells, B-cell-depleted T cells, or PBMCs. Subjects who had been exposed to COVID-19, were actively infected with it, or had recovered from it provided the deeply sampled blood TCRbeta repertoires that made up the dataset. A freely available public database, intended as a resource for researchers studying the immune response to SARS-CoV-2, is where the repertoires were released. The samples were drawn from the first 160 participants of the ongoing ImmuneRACE study and from over 950 subjects provided by 6 global collaborators. The sample metadata nearly always contained a de-identified subject ID, COVID-19 status, age in years and sex. Where available, HLA class I and class II types were taken from metadata supplied by the sample provider and were not determined by assay-based typing. The study at large found these results: Clinical and demographic metadata were provided uncurated, with the amount varying by source and participant.

Each collaborating institution followed its own protocols to collect whole blood in K2EDTA tubes. For TCRbeta analysis, collaborators shipped samples as frozen whole blood, isolated PBMCs, or DNA extracted from either of those sample types. The source material was peripheral blood. The chain uses TRBV4-1 and TRBJ2-2; 8 of the junction bases match TRBD2. This TCR was sampled from a man in his forties or fifties with active or convalescent COVID-19. The CDR3 reads CASSRPGLDYSGELFF. Read as DNA, the sequence is TGCGCCAGCAGTCGTCCGGGACTAGATTATTCCGGGGAGCTGTTTTTT.